Given below is one TCR beta chain in context. What was amplified from RNA transcripts were TCR beta CDR3 regions. Carried out on the TCR CDR3, a first-round RT-PCR used the HTBI primer set. TCRdb re-called the multiplex PCR reads through MiXCR, storing one row per CDR3 protein. Altogether hundreds of thousands of distinct CDR3 sequences are present, 20% to 30% being singletons, with the ten largest covering roughly 80%. The entry originates in a study of T cells in Graves' hyperthyroidism and ophthalmopathy. Researchers defined stable Graves' hyperthyroidism as no ophthalmopathy progression within 18 months. Trimming stripped 5 bases from V and 7 bases from J, with 15 bases between. The CDR3 covers 14 residues. Germline CDR1 MNHEY, CDR2 SMNVEV (reference sequence).

The sample taken for sequencing was blood. The gene calls are TRBV27 and TRBJ2-1; D remains ambiguous. This receptor was identified in a man between 50 and 59 years old with Graves' hyperthyroidism. The CDR3 is CASSISTFSNEQFF. Here the CDR3 DNA reads TGTGCCAGCAGTATCAGTACTTTCTCGAATGAGCAGTTCTTC.